The clone carrying this TCR beta chain has only a few counts. Its specificity is unknown. The sample belongs to a study of identical twins. General study results and limits: Cord blood beta clonotypes present at high abundance carried fewer insertions; no such pattern appeared in memory repertoires.

TCRdb re-called the 5' RACE reads with MiXCR, one entry per CDR3 protein. The table records fewer than 500,000 distinct CDR3 sequences, approximately 24% of them present only once. This CDR3 contains 17 residues. V lost 1 base, J lost 3 bases, and 17 bases lay in between. The germline V gene encodes CDR1 SNHLY and CDR2 FYNNEI. This sample also appeared in a second study, on T cells expressing NK-cell markers. From that study: Uncertainty persisted over the HCMV specificity of expanded NKG2C+ T cell clones.

This TCR derives from a woman younger than 30 in good health. The genes are TRBV2 and TRBJ2-3, with D possibly TRBD2 on 5 matching bases. The sequenced material came from CD4+ T cells sorted from blood. DNA of the CDR3: TGTGCCAGCAGTGAAGTGGGTCGGGGAAGCGGAACAGATACGCAGTATTTT. This sequence encodes CASSEVGRGSGTDTQYF.